This TCR beta chain emerged from a study of T cells in Graves' hyperthyroidism and ophthalmopathy. Study results and limitations: For ophthalmopathy, model prediction preceded onset by a median about 6 months.

Amplification of TCR beta CDR3 regions used RNA as the template. First-round RT-PCR targeting the TCR CDR3 was performed with the HTBI primer set. TCRdb recomputed calls from the multiplex PCR reads with MiXCR, one row per CDR3 protein. This sample carries some 490,000 distinct CDR3 sequences, 22% of them seen once, and the ten largest clones take around 54%. This CDR3 is built from 18 residues. Germline CDR1 is SGHTA and CDR2 is FQGNSA. The study based diagnoses on clinical symptoms, serum thyroxine and TRAb, thyroid ultrasound and orbital computed tomography. The PBMCs were taken from about 9.7 ml of fresh peripheral blood. To note about this clonotype: The target antigen is unknown. Germline and junction disagree at one end, which may indicate a read error.

The TCR comes from a woman in her seventies with Graves' ophthalmopathy. The sequenced material came from blood. The chain has TRBV7-2 and TRBJ2-1; TRBD2 agrees at 7 bases. The DNA of the CDR3 is TGTCCCAGCAGCTTAGGAGCCCCGGCGGGAGTGGGCTTCTATGAGCAGTTCTTC. Protein: CPSSLGAPAGVGFYEQFF.